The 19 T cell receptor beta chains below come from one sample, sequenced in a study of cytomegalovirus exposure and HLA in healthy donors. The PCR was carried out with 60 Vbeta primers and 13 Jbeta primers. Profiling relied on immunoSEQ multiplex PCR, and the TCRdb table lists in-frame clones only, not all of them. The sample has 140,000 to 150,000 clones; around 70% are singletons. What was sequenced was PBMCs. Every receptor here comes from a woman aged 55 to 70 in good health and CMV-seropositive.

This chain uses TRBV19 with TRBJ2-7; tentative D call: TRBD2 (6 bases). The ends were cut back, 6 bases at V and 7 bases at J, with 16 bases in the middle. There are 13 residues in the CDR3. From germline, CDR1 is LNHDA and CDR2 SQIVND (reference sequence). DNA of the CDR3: TGTGCCAGTAGCAGAGGGTTGGCGGGGGAGCAGTACTTC. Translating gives CASSRGLAGEQYF.

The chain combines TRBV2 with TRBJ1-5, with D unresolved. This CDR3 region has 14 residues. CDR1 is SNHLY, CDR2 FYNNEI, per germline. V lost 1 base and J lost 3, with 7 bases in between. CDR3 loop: CASSEGPHNQPQHF. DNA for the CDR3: TGTGCCAGCAGTGAAGGGCCGCACAATCAGCCCCAGCATTTT.

CDR3: CASSSGSTDTQYF. Written as DNA, the CDR3 is TGCGCCAGCAGTAGCGGGAGCACAGATACGCAGTATTTT. The V gene is TRBV5-1, the J gene TRBJ2-3, with TRBD2 matching 7 bases. The J segment lost 0 bases and the V segment lost 5 bases, leaving 0 bases of the junction unmatched. The CDR3 consists of 13 residues. Germline values: CDR1 SGHRS, CDR2 YFSETQ.

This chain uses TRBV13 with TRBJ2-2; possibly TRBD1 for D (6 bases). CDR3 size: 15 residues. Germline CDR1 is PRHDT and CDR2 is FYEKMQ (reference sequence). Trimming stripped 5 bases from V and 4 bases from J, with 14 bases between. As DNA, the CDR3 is TGTGCCAGCAGCACCACCGGGACAACCACCGGGGAGCTGTTTTTT. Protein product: CASSTTGTTTGELFF.

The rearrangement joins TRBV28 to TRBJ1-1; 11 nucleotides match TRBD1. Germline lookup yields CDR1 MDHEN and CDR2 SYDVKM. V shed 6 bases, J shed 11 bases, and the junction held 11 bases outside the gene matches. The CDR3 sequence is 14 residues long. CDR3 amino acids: CASRLTDRGPFAFF. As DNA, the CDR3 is TGTGCCAGCAGACTGACGGACAGGGGGCCCTTCGCTTTCTTT.

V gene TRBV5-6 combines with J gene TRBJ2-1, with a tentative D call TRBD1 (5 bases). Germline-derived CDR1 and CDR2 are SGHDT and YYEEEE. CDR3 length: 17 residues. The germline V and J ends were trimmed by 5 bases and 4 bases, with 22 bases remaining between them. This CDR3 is CASSPGAGMNKYNEQFF. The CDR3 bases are TGTGCCAGCAGTCCTGGGGCAGGAATGAATAAGTACAATGAGCAGTTCTTC.

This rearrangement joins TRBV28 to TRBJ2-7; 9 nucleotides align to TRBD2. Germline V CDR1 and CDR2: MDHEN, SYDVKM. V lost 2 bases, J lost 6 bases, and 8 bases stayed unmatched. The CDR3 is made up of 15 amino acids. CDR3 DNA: TGTGCCAGCAGTTTACAGGCGGGAGGGCCGCCCGAGCAGTACTTC. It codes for CASSLQAGGPPEQYF.

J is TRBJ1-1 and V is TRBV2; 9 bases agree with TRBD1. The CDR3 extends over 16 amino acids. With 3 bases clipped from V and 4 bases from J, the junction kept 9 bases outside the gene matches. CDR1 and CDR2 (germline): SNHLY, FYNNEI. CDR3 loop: CASSELTGGASTEAFF. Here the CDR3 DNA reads TGTGCCAGCAGTGAGCTCACAGGGGGCGCTTCCACTGAAGCTTTCTTT.

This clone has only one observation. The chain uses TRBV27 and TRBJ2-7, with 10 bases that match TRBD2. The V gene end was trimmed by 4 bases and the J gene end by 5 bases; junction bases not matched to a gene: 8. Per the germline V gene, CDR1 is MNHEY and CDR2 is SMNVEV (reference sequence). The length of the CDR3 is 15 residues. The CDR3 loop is CASSSPGLAIDEQYF. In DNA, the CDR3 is TGTGCCAGCAGTTCTCCGGGACTAGCGATCGACGAGCAGTACTTC.

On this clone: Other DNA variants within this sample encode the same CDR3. CDR3 protein: CASSLQGNYGYTF. CDR3 nucleotides: TGTGCCAGCAGCTTACAGGGAAACTATGGCTACACCTTC. The V call is TRBV5-4, the J call TRBJ1-2, with TRBD1 as a possible D gene (6 bases). With 2 bases removed from V and 2 bases from J, the gap between germline ends came to 7 bases. The CDR3 extends over 13 amino acids. Germline-derived CDR1 and CDR2 are SGHNT and YYREEE (reference sequence).

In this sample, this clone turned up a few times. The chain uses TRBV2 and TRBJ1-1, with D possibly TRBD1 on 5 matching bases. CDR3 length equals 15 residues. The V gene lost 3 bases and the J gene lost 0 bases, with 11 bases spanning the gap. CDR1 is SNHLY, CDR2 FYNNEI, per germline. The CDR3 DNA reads TGTGCCAGCAGTGAGTCAGGGTCGTTGAACACTGAAGCTTTCTTT. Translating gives CASSESGSLNTEAFF.

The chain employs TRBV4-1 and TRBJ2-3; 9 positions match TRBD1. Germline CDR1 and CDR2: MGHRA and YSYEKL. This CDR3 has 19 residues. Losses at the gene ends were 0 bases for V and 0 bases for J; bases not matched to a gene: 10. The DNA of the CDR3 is TGCGCCAGCAGCCAAGAGGGACAGGGCGAGGGGGACAGCACAGATACGCAGTATTTT. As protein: CASSQEGQGEGDSTDTQYF.

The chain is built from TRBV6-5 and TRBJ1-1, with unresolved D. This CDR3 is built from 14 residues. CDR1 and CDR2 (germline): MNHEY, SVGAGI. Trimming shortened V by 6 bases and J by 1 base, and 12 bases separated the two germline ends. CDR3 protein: CASRVRAGNTEAFF. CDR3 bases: TGTGCCAGCAGGGTGCGGGCAGGGAACACTGAAGCTTTCTTT.

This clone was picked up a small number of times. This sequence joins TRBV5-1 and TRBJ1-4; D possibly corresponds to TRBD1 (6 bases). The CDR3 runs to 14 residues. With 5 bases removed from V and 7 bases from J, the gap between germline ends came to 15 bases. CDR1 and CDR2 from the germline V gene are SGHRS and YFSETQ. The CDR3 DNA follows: TGCGCCAGCAGTGCGGGGGGCGCTCTTGAAAAACTGTTTTTT. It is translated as CASSAGGALEKLFF.

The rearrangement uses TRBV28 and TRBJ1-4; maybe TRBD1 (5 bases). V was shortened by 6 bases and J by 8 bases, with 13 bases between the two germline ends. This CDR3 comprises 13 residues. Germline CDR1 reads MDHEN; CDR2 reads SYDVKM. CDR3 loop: CASRASGSEKLFF. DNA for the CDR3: TGTGCCAGCAGGGCGTCAGGGTCAGAAAAACTGTTTTTT.

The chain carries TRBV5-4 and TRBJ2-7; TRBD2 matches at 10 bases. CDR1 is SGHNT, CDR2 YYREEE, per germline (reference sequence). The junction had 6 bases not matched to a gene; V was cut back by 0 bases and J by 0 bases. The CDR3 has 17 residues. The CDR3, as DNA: TGTGCCAGCAGCTTGGCTCCAGCGGGAGGGAGCTCCTACGAGCAGTACTTC. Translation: CASSLAPAGGSSYEQYF.

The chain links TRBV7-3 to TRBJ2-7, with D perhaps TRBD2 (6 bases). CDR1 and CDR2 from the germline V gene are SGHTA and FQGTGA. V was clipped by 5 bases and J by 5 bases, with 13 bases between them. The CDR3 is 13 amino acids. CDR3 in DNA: TGTGCCAGCAGCCAAGCCGCGGGAAACGAGCAGTACTTC. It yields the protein CASSQAAGNEQYF. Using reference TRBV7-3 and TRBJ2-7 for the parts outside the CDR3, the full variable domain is GAGVSQTPSNKVTEKGKYVELRCDPISGHTALYWYRQSLGQGPEFLIYFQGTGAADDSGLPNDRFFAVRPEGSVSTLKIQRTERGDSAVYLCASSQAAGNEQYFGPGTRLTVT.

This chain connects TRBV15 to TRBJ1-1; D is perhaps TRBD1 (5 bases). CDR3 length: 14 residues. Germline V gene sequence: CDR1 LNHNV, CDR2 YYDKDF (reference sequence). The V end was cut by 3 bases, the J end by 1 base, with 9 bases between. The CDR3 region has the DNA TGTGCCACCAGCAGGGATACAGGGAACACTGAAGCTTTCTTT. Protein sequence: CATSRDTGNTEAFF.

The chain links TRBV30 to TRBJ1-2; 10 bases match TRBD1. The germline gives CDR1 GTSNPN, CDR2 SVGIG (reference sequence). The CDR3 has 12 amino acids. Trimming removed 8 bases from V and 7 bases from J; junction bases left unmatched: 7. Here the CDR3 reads CAGAGDRGGYTF. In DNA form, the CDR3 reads TGTGCCGGAGCCGGGGACAGGGGTGGCTACACCTTC.